The subject of this entry is one T cell receptor (beta chain). The clone's antigen remains unknown. There are no base qualities to consult, and no much larger clone falls within one base. Each collaborating institution followed its own protocols to collect whole blood in K2EDTA tubes. Collaborator samples were shipped for TCRbeta analysis as frozen whole blood, isolated PBMCs, or DNA extracted from either sample type. The data were taken from a study of blood T cell repertoires in COVID-19 (dated by TCRdb to 2020 to 2021). Notes on the research overall: Collaborator samples came from the United States, Italy and Spain and covered acute and convalescent phases of COVID-19. Nearly every sample came with metadata listing a de-identified subject ID, COVID-19 status, age in years and sex. The material from the prospective study consisted of cDNA or gDNA derived from T cells, B-cell-depleted T cells, or PBMCs. The repertoires were released in a freely available public database intended as a resource for research on the immune response to SARS-CoV-2. The dataset comprised deeply sampled blood TCRbeta repertoires from subjects exposed to, actively infected with, or recovered from COVID-19. The samples were drawn from two sources: the first 160 participants of the ongoing ImmuneRACE study, and 1,000 to 1,500 subjects contributed by 6 global collaborators. HLA class I and class II types, where available, came from metadata supplied by the sample provider rather than from assay-based typing. Overall results and qualifications from the work: How much clinical and demographic metadata was included differed by source and by participant, and the metadata was provided uncurated.

The CDR3 measures 14 amino acids from cysteine to phenylalanine. CDR3 DNA is the only sequence kept; it has 42 bases, read in frame from the first base. V drops 2 bases and J drops 0 bases, leaving 9 bases in between. The germline V gene provides CDR1 SGHTS and CDR2 YDEGEE. TCRbeta CDR3 regions were amplified from genomic DNA by means of the immunoSEQ Assay, a bias-controlled multiplex PCR. The study's own analysis went as follows. Within the assay, amplification of reference gene primers was used to estimate how many nucleated cells each sample contained. Sequence reads were collapsed and filtered to measure the absolute abundance of every unique TCRbeta CDR3 rearrangement. For each sample, productive Simpson clonality was calculated as the square root of Simpson's diversity index across productive rearrangements. The clones in this table, taken by TCRdb from immuneACCESS, are in-frame only. Not every clone is retained; where verified, under half of the shortfall comes from an unresolved V gene, and the cause of the rest is unknown. V, J and clone size reflect that table, while D and trimming were determined from the DNA. This sample gives 19,000 or so clones in total; around 88% of them show up just once. The ten largest clones add up to under 20% of the sample.

The clonotype comes from a man between 65 and 85 years old with active COVID-19. Sequences were obtained from peripheral blood. The V and J genes are TRBV5-8 and TRBJ2-7; perhaps TRBD2 is the D gene, with 6 bases matching. The CDR3 loop reads CASSFGGTSYEQYF. The DNA sequence follows: TGTGCCAGCAGCTTTGGAGGGACCTCCTACGAGCAGTACTTC.